This TCR beta chain derives from a study of shared clonotypes between healthy human individuals. Study-level background: Researchers drew samples from two women and three men aged 18 to 49. Each donor's CD4 naive and CD4 memory cells filled three plates apiece, CD8 naive two, and CD8 memory one.

Sequencing was performed with immunoSEQ multiplex PCR; in TCRdb, only in-frame clones are kept and a portion is missing. The sample yields 850,000 to 1,200,000 clones, approximately 70% seen once. The length of the CDR3 is 12 residues. CDR1 and CDR2 from the germline V gene are GTSNPN and SVGIG (reference sequence). The germline V and J ends were trimmed by 1 base and 4 bases, with 5 bases remaining between them. Concerning this clone itself: The antigen is undetermined.

Study-wide results and limits: Genetic and exposure-history diversity was limited by the few donors.

The V call is TRBV30, the J call TRBJ1-3; D gene uncertain. Source material: memory CD4+ T cells sorted from blood. Subset meaning: CD45RA-negative fraction. This receptor was taken from a man aged 18 to 35 in good health. The CDR3: CAWSERGNTIYF. The DNA for the CDR3 is TGTGCCTGGAGTGAAAGAGGAAACACCATATATTTT.